This T cell receptor beta chain was identified in a study of blood T cells in healthy people across ages (dated by TCRdb to the mid-2010s). Broadly, across the study: In model experiments, roughly one uniquely barcoded TCR beta cDNA molecule per two T cells was captured by template switching. To avoid experimental bias, donors of different ages were randomly spread across the sequencing lanes. For two donors (one aged 18 to 29 and one aged 80 or older), the study analyzed two additional independent replicas of 1 million unique cDNA reads from the same blood draw. Age-related changes in TCR beta repertoire diversity were measured in the study by deep sequencing normalized with unique cDNA molecular identifiers. Donors were grouped into four age groups: young (average roughly 15 years), middle-aged (less than 40), aged (roughly 62) and long-lived (just over 80).

Systemically healthy Caucasian individuals from Russia, about 38 in total and aged roughly 6 to 95 years, were included as donors. Each donor gave roughly 9.5 milliliters of peripheral blood, collected into EDTA-treated Vacutainer tubes. Ficoll-Paque density-gradient centrifugation was used to isolate PBMCs, with at least 6 million per sample. Trizol reagent was used to extract total RNA from PBMCs, with at least 6 micrograms per sample. Naive CD45RAhigh/CD27high T cell percentages were measured by flow cytometry on a PBMC aliquot from every donor. General study outcomes and caveats: Donor CMV infection status was unknown, potentially confounding age-related changes in expanded clonotypes. Observed TCR beta diversity correlated strongly with the percentage of naive T cells measured by flow cytometry. The long-lived group showed more naive CD4+ T cells, fewer expanded clones and increased TCR diversity than the aged group, suggesting age selection. Since profiling was done on bulk unsorted PBMCs, naive and antigen-experienced compartments could not be conclusively compared. Estimates of total diversity from one million sequenced T cells were regarded as lower bounds and underestimates. As age increased, observed TCR beta diversity per million T cells dropped in a roughly linear way, and a significant reduction was already evident by age approximately 40.

On this clonotype itself: Which antigen it targets is not known. One base away there is no much larger clone; base qualities are not given.

Preparation of the library involved 5' RACE. TCRdb records Illumina HiSeq 2500 as the sequencer. A second PCR of 7 to 11 cycles was run with a J-beta primer mix and a sample-barcoded 5' primer. A template-switch 5' adaptor carrying 12 random nucleotides introduced a unique molecular identifier onto each TCR beta cDNA molecule. Each sample yielded at least 2.5 million CDR3-containing paired-end reads. The Mint cDNA synthesis kit, primed by a TRBC-specific oligonucleotide, was used to synthesize first-strand cDNA from all RNA. All cDNA was treated with uracil-DNA glycosylase and then went through a first 18-cycle PCR with the universal primers M1SS and BC2_uni_R. As for the original processing: Normalization of each sample was performed by random selection of 1 million high-quality reads, each carrying a distinct molecular identifier. Reads sharing molecular identifiers were discarded rather than binned into consensus sequences. CDR3 identification, clonotype clustering and error correction used MiTCR with a Q25 quality threshold and the strictest error-elimination algorithm. A nonparametric unseen species model using Euler transformation provided a lower-bound estimate of total TCR beta diversity. Using fastp trimming at Q25 and MiXCR clonotype assembly, TCRdb reanalyzed the public sequencing data and kept in-frame beta chains. Each entry is one CDR3 protein sequence, shown with its most common DNA and genes. These V and J calls rely on TCRdb rather than the paper's analysis. This sample holds about 760,000 distinct CDR3 sequences; 56% were observed only once. Together, the top ten hold 25% to 30% of the sample.

The TCR originated in a man between 35 and 55 years old in good health. Sequencing was done on a sample of blood.

CDR3 sequence: CASSSPQAGQVALRFQPQHF. In nucleotide form, the sequence is TGTGCCAGCAGTTCCCCCCAAGCAGGACAGGTTGCCCTCCGCTTTCAGCCCCAGCATTTT. Recombination joined TRBV2 with TRBJ1-5; TRBD1 aligns with 7 central bases. CDR3 length: 20 amino acids, cysteine to phenylalanine. Only CDR3 DNA is held: 60 bases, read in frame from base 1. Unmatched junction bases come to 25, with V trimmed by 5 bases and J by 6 bases. Taken from the germline V gene, the CDR1 and CDR2 loops are SNHLY and FYNNEI.